The rows below give T cell receptor beta chains drawn from one sample of a study of immune heterogeneity within non-small cell lung tumors. One entry per CDR3 protein, called by TCRdb with MiXCR from the multiplex PCR reads. This table has about 20,000 distinct CDR3 sequences, 25% to 35% appearing once. The sample was lung tumor tissue. Every receptor here comes from a man between 40 and 49 years old with non-small cell lung cancer. Both conserved end residues are part of each CDR3. The D gene is left open where the match is weak. Rows give clone size only sometimes, using once, few, many, or a class for an expanded clone.

CDR3aa	CDR3nt	abundance	v_gene	len	j_gene	d_gene
CASSPNPPDTQYF	TGTGCCAGCAGCCCTAACCCCCCAGATACGCAGTATTTT	many	TRBV11-3	13	TRBJ2-3	.
CASSLGVGYEQYF	TGTGCCAGCAGTTTAGGGGTCGGGTACGAGCAGTACTTC	many	TRBV12-3/TRBV12-4	13	TRBJ2-7	.
CASSLYRLGAAYGYTF	TGTGCCAGCAGCTTGTATAGGTTGGGCGCTGCCTATGGCTACACCTTC	.	TRBV5-6	16	TRBJ1-2	.
CSARGLVTSEQFF	TGCAGTGCTAGAGGATTGGTTACATCCGAGCAGTTCTTC	many	TRBV20-1	13	TRBJ2-1	.
CSARTDWETQYF	TGCAGTGCTAGGACAGATTGGGAGACCCAGTACTTC	.	TRBV20-1	12	TRBJ2-5	.
CASRTVTPSGGGYEQYF	TGTGCCAGCAGGACCGTAACGCCTAGCGGGGGTGGCTACGAGCAGTACTTC	many	TRBV6-2/TRBV6-3	17	TRBJ2-7	TRBD2
CASSSTGGSGYEQYF	TGTGCCAGCAGTTCCACAGGGGGCTCGGGCTACGAGCAGTACTTC	medium-sized	TRBV6-1	15	TRBJ2-7	TRBD1
CASSLWGRTFEDTQYF	TGTGCCAGCAGTTTATGGGGGAGGACCTTTGAAGATACGCAGTATTTT	.	TRBV28	16	TRBJ2-3	.
CSAWTSGRASTDTQYF	TGCAGTGCTTGGACTAGCGGGAGGGCAAGCACAGATACGCAGTATTTT	.	TRBV20-1	16	TRBJ2-3	TRBD2
CASRHRGNTEAFF	TGTGCCAGTAGACACAGGGGTAACACTGAAGCTTTCTTT	.	TRBV19	13	TRBJ1-1	TRBD1
CSSSSGTHWEQYF	TGTTCCAGCTCTAGCGGAACTCACTGGGAGCAGTACTTC	.	TRBV14	13	TRBJ2-7	TRBD2
CSASTRTSGHRSPGELFF	TGCAGTGCTAGTACTAGGACTAGCGGGCATAGAAGTCCCGGGGAGCTGTTTTTT	.	TRBV20-1	18	TRBJ2-2	TRBD2
CASTRRALETQYF	TGTGCCAGCACCCGACGGGCTCTAGAGACCCAGTACTTC	few	TRBV12-3/TRBV12-4	13	TRBJ2-5	.
CASLRRTGTSNTEAFF	TGTGCCAGCCTCCGGCGGACAGGGACTTCGAACACTGAAGCTTTCTTT	many	TRBV6-1	16	TRBJ1-1	TRBD1
CSAPGGATNEKLLF	TGCAGTGCCCCAGGGGGAGCAACTAATGAAAAACTGCTTTTT	.	TRBV20-1	14	TRBJ1-4	TRBD1
CASSFPETGNTEAFF	TGTGCCAGCAGCTTCCCAGAGACGGGGAACACTGAAGCTTTCTTT	.	TRBV7-2	15	TRBJ1-1	.
CASSLWGSNTEAFF	TGTGCCAGTAGCCTATGGGGATCGAACACTGAAGCTTTCTTT	medium-sized	TRBV19	14	TRBJ1-1	.
CASSYGVQGGYNEQFF	TGTGCCAGCAGTTACGGTGTTCAGGGTGGCTACAATGAGCAGTTCTTC	many	TRBV6-6	16	TRBJ2-1	.
CASSLRGARATEAFF	TGCGCCAGCAGCTTGAGGGGGGCAAGGGCCACTGAAGCTTTCTTT	.	TRBV5-1	15	TRBJ1-1	.
CASSYSISREDTGELFF	TGTGCCAGCAGTTACTCGATATCCAGGGAGGACACCGGGGAGCTGTTTTTT	medium-sized	TRBV6-5	17	TRBJ2-2	.
CASAFNRDQGTQYF	TGTGCCAGCGCATTTAACAGAGATCAAGGGACCCAGTACTTC	.	TRBV10-3	14	TRBJ2-5	.
CASSPLAGGPGWAQYF	TGTGCCAGCAGTCCGTTAGCGGGAGGGCCTGGGTGGGCCCAGTACTTC	.	TRBV27	16	TRBJ2-5	TRBD2
CSARVGMKRQSAYEQYF	TGCAGTGCTAGAGTGGGGATGAAGAGACAGTCGGCCTACGAGCAGTACTTC	.	TRBV20-1	17	TRBJ2-7	.
CASRGGNSPLHF	TGTGCCAGTAGGGGGGGGAATTCACCCCTCCACTTT	many	TRBV19	12	TRBJ1-6	.
CASSFWVTTYDQYF	TGTGCCAGCAGCTTCTGGGTGACAACCTACGATCAGTACTTC	.	TRBV13	14	TRBJ2-7	.
CATSVGSYTDTQYF	TGTGCCACCAGTGTGGGATCCTACACAGATACGCAGTATTTT	medium-sized	TRBV24-1	14	TRBJ2-3	.
CASRNQGARREKLFF	TGTGCCAGCAGAAACCAGGGGGCGCGTCGTGAAAAACTGTTTTTT	few	TRBV7-9	15	TRBJ1-4	TRBD1
CASSARQGRYGYTF	TGTGCCAGCAGCGCCCGACAGGGAAGGTATGGCTACACCTTC	many	TRBV7-2	14	TRBJ1-2	TRBD1
CARASEGSYNEQFF	TGTGCCAGAGCTTCTGAGGGTTCCTACAATGAGCAGTTCTTC	.	TRBV7-8	14	TRBJ2-1	.
CASSRWWVSGGGYTF	TGTGCCAGCAGTCGATGGTGGGTCTCAGGGGGTGGCTACACCTTC	many	TRBV6-1	15	TRBJ1-2	TRBD1
CASASSGSHNEQFF	TGTGCCAGCGCTTCTAGCGGGAGTCACAATGAGCAGTTCTTC	medium-sized	TRBV6-1	14	TRBJ2-1	TRBD2
CASSQSSVTQYF	TGTGCCAGCAGCCAAAGCAGCGTTACGCAGTATTTT	.	TRBV3-1	12	TRBJ2-3	.
CASSLRTEEGYTF	TGCGCCAGCAGCCTGAGGACAGAAGAAGGCTACACCTTC	few	TRBV5-1	13	TRBJ1-2	.
CASSPRTGEGEKLFF	TGCGCCAGCAGCCCGAGGACAGGGGAAGGTGAAAAACTGTTTTTT	.	TRBV5-1	15	TRBJ1-4	TRBD1
CASSAVGRSQETQYF	TGTGCCAGCAGTGCCGTGGGACGGAGTCAAGAGACCCAGTACTTC	many	TRBV12-3/TRBV12-4	15	TRBJ2-5	.
CASSYRRTYEQYF	TGTGCCAGCAGTTACAGGAGAACCTACGAGCAGTACTTC	many	TRBV6-6	13	TRBJ2-7	.
CASSSGDWGLAGLTDTQYF	TGTGCCAGCAGCTCAGGGGATTGGGGACTAGCGGGACTCACAGATACGCAGTATTTT	many	TRBV13	19	TRBJ2-3	TRBD2
CASGPLVTEAFF	TGTGCCAGCGGCCCATTAGTAACTGAAGCTTTCTTT	many	TRBV11-2	12	TRBJ1-1	.
CAISESRQLAGSDTQYF	TGTGCCATCAGTGAGTCTAGGCAACTAGCGGGATCGGATACGCAGTATTTT	many	TRBV10-3	17	TRBJ2-3	TRBD2
CASSPGLKETQYF	TGTGCCAGCAGCCCCGGACTGAAAGAGACCCAGTACTTC	few	TRBV11-3	13	TRBJ2-5	.
CASSYSGGSYTQYF	TGTGCCAGCAGCTACTCCGGGGGTTCATATACGCAGTATTTT	.	TRBV12-3/TRBV12-4	14	TRBJ2-3	.
CASSIEYSGPAEAFF	TGTGCCAGTAGTATAGAATACTCTGGACCTGCTGAAGCTTTCTTT	many	TRBV19	15	TRBJ1-1	.